This T cell receptor (beta chain) is drawn from a study of beta chain features in type 1 diabetes. Study observations and caveats: Type 1 diabetes patients had VDJ junctions that carried fewer insertions and more deletions.

Reverse transcription of all isolated RNA meant that expressed TCRB transcripts were sequenced. Clones were read by immunoSEQ multiplex PCR, and TCRdb kept only the in-frame ones, dropping some. In the table there are about 45,000 clones, 51% of which are singletons. This clone was detected a few times. The antigen is unknown. The J segment lost 8 bases and the V segment lost 5 bases, leaving 10 bases of the junction unmatched. Germline CDR1 and CDR2: SGHTA and FQGNSA. The CDR3 spans 15 residues. Blood was collected once per donor into heparin, averaging approximately 110 mL. CD4+ cells of the naive, central memory, regulatory and stem cell-like memory types were sorted via CD45RO/CCR7/CD25/CD127/CD95/CD27.

The chain employs TRBV7-2 and TRBJ1-4; the match to TRBD1 covers 8 bases. The sequencing sample was made of Tregs from blood. The sequence was obtained from a woman aged 18 to 35 in good health. This CDR3 is CASSVKGRGLEKLFF. The CDR3 DNA follows: TGTGCCAGCAGCGTAAAGGGCAGGGGGCTGGAAAAACTGTTTTTT. Based on the CDR3 plus reference TRBV7-2 and TRBJ1-4, the full variable domain is GAGVSQSPSNKVTEKGKDVELRCDPISGHTALYWYRQSLGQGLEFLIYFQGNSAPDKSGLPSDRFSAERTGGSVSTLTIQRTQQEDSAVYLCASSVKGRGLEKLFFGSGTQLSVL.